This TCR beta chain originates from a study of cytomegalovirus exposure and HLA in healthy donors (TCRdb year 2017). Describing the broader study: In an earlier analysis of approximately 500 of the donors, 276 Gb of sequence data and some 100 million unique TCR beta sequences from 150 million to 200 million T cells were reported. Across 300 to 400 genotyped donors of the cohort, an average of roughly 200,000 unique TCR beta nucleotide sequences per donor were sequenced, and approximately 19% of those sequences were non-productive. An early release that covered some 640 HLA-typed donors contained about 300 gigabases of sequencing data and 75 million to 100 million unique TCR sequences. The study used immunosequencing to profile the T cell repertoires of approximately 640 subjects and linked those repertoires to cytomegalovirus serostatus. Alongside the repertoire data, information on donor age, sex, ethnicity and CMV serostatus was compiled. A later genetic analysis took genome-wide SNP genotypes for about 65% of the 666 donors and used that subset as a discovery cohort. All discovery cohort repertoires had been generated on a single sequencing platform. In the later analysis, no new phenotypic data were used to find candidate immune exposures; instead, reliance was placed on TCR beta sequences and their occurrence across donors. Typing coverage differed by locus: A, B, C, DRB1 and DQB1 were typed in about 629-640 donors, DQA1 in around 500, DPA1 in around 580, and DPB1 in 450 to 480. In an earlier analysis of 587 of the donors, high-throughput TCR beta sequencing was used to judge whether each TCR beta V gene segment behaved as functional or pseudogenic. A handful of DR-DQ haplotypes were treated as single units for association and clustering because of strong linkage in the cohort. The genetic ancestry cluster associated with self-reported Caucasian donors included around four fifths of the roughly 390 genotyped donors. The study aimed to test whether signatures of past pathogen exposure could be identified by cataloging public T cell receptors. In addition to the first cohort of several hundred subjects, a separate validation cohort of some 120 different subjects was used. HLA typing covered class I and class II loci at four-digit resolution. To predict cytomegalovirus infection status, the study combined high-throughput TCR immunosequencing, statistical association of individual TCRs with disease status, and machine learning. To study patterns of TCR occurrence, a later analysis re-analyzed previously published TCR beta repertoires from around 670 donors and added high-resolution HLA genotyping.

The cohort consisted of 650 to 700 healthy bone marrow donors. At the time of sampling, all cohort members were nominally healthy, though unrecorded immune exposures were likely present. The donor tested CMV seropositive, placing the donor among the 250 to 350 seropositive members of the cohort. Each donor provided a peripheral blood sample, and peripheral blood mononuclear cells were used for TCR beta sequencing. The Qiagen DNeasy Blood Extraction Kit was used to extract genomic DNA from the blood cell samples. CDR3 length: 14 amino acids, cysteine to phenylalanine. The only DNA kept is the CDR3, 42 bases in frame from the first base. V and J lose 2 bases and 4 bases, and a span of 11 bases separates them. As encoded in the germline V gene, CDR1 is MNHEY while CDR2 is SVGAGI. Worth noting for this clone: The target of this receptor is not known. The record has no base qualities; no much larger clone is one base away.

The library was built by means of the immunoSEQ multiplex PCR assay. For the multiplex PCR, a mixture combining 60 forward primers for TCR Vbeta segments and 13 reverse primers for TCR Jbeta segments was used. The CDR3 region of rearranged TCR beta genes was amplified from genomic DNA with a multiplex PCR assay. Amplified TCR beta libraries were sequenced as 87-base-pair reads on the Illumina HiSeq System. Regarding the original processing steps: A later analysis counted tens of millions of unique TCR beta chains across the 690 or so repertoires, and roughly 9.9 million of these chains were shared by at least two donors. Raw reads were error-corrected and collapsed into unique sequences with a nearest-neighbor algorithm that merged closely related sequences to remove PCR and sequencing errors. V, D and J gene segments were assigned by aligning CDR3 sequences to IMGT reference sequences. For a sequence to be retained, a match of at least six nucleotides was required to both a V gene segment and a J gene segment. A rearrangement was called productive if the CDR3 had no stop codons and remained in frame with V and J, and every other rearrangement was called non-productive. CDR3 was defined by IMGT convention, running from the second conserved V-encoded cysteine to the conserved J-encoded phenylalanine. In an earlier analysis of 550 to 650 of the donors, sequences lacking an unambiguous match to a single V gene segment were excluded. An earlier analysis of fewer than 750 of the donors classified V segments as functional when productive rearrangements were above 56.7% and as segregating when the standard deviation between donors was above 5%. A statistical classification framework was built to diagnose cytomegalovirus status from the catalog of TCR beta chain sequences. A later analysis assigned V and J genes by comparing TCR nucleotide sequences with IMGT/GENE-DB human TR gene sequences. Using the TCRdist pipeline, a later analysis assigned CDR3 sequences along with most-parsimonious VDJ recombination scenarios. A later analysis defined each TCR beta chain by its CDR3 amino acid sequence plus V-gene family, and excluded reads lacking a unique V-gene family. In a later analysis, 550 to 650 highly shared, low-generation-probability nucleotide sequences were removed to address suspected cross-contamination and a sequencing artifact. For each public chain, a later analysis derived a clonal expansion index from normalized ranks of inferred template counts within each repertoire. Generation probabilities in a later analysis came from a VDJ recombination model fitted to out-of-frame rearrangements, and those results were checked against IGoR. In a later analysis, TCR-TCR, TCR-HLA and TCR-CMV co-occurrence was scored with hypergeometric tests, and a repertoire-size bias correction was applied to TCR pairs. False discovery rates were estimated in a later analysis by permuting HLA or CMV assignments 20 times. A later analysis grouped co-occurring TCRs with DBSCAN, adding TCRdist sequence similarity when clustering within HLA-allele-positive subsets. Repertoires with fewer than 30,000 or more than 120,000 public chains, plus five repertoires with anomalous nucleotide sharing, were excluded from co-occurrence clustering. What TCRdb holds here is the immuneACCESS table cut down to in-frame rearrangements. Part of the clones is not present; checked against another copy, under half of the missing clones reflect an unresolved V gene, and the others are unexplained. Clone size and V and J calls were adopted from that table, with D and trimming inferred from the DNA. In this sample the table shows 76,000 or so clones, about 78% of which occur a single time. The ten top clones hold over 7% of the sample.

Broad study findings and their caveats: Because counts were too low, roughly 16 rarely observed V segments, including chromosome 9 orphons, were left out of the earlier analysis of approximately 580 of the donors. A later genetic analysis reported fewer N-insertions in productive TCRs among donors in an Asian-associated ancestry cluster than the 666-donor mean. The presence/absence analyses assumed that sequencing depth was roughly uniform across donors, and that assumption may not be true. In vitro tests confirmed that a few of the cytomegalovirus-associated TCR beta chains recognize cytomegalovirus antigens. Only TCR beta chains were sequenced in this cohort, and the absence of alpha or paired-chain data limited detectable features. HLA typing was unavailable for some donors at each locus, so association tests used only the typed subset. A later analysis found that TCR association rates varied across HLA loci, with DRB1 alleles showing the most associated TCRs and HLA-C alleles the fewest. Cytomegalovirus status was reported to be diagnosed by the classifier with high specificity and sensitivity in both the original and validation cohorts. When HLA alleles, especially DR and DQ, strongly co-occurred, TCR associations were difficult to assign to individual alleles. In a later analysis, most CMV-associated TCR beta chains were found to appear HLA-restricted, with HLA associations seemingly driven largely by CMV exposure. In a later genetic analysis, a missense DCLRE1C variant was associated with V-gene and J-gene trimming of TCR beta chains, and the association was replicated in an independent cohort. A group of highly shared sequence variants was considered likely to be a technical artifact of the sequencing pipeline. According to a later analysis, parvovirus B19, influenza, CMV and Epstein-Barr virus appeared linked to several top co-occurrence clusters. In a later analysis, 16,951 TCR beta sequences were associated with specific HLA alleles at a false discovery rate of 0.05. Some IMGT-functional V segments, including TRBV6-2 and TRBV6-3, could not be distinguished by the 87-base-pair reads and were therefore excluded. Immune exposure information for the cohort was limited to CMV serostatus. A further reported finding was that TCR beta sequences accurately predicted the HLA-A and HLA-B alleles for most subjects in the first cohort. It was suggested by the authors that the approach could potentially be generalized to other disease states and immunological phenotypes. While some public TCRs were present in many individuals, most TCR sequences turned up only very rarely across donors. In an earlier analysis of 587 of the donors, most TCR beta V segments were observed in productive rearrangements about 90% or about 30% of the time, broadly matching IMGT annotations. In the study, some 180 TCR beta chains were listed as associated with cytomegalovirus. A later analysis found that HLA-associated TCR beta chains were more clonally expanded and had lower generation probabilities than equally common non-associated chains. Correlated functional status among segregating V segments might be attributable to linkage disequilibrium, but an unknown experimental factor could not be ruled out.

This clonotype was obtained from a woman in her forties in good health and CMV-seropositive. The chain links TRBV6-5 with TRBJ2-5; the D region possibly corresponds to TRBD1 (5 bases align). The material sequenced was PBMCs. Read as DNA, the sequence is TGTGCCAGCAGTTACAATAGGGGTCGAGAGACCCAGTACTTC. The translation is CASSYNRGRETQYF.